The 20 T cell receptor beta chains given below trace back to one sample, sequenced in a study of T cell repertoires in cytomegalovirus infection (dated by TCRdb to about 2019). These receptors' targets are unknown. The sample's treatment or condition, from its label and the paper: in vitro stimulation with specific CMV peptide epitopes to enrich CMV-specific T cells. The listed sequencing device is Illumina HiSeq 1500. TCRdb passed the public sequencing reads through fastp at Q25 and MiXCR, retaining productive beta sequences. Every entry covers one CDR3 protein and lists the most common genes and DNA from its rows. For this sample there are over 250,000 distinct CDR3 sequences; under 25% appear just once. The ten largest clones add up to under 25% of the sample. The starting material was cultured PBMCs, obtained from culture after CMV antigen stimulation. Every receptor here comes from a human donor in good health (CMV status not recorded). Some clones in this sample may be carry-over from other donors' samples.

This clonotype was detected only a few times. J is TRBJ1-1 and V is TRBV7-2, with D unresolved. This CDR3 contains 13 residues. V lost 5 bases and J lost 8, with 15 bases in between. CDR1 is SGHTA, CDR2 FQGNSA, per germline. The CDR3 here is CASSHPSGREAFF. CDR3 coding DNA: TGTGCCAGCAGCCACCCGTCGGGTCGGGAAGCTTTCTTT.

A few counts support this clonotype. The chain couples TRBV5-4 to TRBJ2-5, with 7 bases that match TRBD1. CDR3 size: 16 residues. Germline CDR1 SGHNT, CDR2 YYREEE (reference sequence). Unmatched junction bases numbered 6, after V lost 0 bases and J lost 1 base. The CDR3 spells CASSLGTTGTQETQYF. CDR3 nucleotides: TGTGCCAGCAGCTTGGGCACGACAGGGACCCAAGAGACCCAGTACTTC.

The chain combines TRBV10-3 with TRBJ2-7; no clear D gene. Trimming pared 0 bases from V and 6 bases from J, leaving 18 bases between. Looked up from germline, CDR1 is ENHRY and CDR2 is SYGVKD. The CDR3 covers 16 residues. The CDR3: CAISESRSPGRVEQYV. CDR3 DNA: TGTGCCATCAGTGAGTCACGGTCACCCGGTCGGGTCGAGCAGTACGTC.

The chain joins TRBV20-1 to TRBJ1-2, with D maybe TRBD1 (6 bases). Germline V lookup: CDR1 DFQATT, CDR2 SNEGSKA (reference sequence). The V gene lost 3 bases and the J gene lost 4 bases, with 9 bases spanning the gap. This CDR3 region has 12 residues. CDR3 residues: CSASRGAYGYTF. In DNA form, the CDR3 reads TGCAGTGCTAGCCGGGGGGCCTATGGCTACACCTTC.

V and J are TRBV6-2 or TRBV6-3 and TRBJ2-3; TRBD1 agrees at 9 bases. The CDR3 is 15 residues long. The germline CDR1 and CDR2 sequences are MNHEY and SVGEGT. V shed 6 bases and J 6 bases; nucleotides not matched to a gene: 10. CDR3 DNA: TGTGCCAGCAGCCCCCCACAGGGGGCGGGGGATACGCAGTATTTT. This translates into CASSPPQGAGDTQYF.

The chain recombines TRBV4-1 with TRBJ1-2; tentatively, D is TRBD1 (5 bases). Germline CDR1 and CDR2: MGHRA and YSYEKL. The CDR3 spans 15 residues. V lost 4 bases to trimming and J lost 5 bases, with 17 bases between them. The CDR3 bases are TGCGCCAGCAGCCCTACGGGTGTTGGGGGGTATGGCTACACCTTC. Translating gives CASSPTGVGGYGYTF.

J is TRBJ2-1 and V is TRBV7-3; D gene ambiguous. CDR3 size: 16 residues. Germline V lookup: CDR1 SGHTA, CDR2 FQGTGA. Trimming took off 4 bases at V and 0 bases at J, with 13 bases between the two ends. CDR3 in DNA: TGTGCCAGCAGCTCGAACTCGCACTTCTCCTACAATGAGCAGTTCTTC. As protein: CASSSNSHFSYNEQFF.

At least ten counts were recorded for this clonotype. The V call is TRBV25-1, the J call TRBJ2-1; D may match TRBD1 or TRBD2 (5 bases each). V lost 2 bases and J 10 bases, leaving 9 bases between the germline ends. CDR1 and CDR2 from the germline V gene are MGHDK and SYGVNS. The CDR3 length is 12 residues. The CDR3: CASSEGRGEQFF. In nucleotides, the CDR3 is TGTGCCAGCAGTGAAGGTCGGGGCGAGCAGTTCTTC.

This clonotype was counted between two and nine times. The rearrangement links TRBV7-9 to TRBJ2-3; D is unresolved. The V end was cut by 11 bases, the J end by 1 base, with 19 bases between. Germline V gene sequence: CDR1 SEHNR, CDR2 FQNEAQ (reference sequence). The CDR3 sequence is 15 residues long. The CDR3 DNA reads TGTGCCGTACAAGATCTTCCGGCCGGCACAGATACGCAGTATTTT. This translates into CAVQDLPAGTDTQYF. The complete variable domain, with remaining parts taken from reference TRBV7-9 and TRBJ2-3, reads DTGVSQNPRHKITKRGQNVTFRCDPISEHNRLYWYRQTLGQGPEFLTYFQNEAQLEKSRLLSDRFSAERPKGSFSTLEIQRTEQGDSAMYLCAVQDLPAGTDTQYFGPGTRLTVL.

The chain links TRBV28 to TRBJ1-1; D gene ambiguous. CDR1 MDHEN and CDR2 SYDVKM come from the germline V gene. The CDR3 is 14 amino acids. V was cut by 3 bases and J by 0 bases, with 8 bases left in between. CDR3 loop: CASSLIGVNTEAFF. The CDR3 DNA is TGTGCCAGCAGTTTGATTGGGGTGAACACTGAAGCTTTCTTT.

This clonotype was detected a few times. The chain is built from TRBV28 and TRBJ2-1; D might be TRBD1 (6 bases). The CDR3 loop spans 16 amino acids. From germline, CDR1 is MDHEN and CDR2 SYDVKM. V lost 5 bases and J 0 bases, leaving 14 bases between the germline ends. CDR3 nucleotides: TGTGCCAGCAGTACCCGGGACAAGAGCTCCTACAATGAGCAGTTCTTC. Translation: CASSTRDKSSYNEQFF.

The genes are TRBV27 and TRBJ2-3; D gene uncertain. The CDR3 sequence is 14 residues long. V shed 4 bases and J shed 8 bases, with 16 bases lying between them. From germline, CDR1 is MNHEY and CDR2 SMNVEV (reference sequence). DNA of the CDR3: TGTGCCAGCAGTTCCCCCGGAGAACATGGTACGCAGTATTTT. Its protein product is CASSSPGEHGTQYF.

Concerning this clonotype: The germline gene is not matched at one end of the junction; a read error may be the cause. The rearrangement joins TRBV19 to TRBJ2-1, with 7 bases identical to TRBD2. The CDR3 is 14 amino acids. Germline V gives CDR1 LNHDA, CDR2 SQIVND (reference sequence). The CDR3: CASSIAAVAGSSEW. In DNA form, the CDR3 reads TGTGCCAGTAGTATAGCCGCCGTAGCGGGCTCTTCGGAATGG.

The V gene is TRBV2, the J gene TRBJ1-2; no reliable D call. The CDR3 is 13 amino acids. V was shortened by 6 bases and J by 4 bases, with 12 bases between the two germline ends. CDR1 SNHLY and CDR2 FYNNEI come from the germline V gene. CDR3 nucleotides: TGTGCCAGCAGGGTCCAGACTGCCTATGGCTACACCTTC. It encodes CASRVQTAYGYTF.

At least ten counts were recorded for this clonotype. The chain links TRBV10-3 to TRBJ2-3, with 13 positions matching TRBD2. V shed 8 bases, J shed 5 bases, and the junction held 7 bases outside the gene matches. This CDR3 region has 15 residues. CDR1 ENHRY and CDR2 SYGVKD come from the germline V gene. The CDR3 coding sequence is TGTGCCATCGCCGGGACTAGCGGGAACCAAGATACGCAGTATTTT. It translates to CAIAGTSGNQDTQYF.

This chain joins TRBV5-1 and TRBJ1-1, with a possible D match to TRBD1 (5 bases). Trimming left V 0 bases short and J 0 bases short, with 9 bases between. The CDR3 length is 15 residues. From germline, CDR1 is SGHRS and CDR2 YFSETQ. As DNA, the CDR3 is TGCGCCAGCAGCTTGGGGGGGGTGGTGAACACTGAAGCTTTCTTT. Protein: CASSLGGVVNTEAFF.

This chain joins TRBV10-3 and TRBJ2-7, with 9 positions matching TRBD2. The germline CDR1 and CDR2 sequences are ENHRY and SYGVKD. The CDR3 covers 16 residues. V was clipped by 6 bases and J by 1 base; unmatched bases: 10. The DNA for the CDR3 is TGTGCCATCAGCTCCGGGACTAGCTTTTATTCCTACGAGCAGTACTTC. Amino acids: CAISSGTSFYSYEQYF.

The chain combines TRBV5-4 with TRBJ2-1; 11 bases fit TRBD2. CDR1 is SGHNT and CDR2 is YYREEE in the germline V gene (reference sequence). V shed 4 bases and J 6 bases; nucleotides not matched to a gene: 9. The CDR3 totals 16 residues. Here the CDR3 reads CASSPLLAGAFNEQFF. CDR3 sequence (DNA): TGTGCCAGCAGCCCCTTACTAGCGGGAGCTTTCAATGAGCAGTTCTTC.

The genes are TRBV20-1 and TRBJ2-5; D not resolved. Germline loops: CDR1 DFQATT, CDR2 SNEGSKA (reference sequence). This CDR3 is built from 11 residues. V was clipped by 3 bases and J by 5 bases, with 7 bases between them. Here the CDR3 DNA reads TGCAGTGCTAGTATGGTCGAGACCCAGTACTTC. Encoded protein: CSASMVETQYF.

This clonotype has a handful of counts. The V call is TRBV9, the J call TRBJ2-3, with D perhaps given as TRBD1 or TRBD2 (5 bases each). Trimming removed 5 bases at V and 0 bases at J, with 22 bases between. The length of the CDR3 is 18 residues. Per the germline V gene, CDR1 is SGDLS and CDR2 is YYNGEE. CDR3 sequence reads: CASSGRLGARYSTDTQYF. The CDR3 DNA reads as TGTGCCAGCAGTGGAAGACTCGGGGCTAGATATAGCACAGATACGCAGTATTTT.